This TCR beta chain was identified during a study of regulatory T cells in long-lasting Graves disease. Overall study findings and caveats: Persistent disease samples used TRBV28, TRBJ1-2 and TRBJ2-5 preferentially.

Construction of TCR beta libraries relied on iRepertoire HTBI primers and on Arm-PCR targeting CDR3 regions. From the multiplex PCR reads, TCRdb called clonotypes with MiXCR, one entry per CDR3 protein. The profile covers 450,000 to 700,000 distinct CDR3 sequences, with roughly 12% appearing a single time and roughly 10% taken by the ten largest. As for this clonotype: Its antigen remains unidentified.

Time point specified: newly diagnosed GD, antithyroid drugs for less than 3 months. RNA extracted from PBMCs served as the sequencing template. Patients with Graves' disease were diagnosed by American Thyroid Association guidelines. Germline V gene data show CDR1 as LNHDA and CDR2 as SQIVND (reference sequence). The CDR3 length is 13 residues. V was cut by 7 bases and J by 4 bases, with 13 bases left in between. These data were likewise used in another study, on T cells in Graves' hyperthyroidism and ophthalmopathy. That source adds: With the HTBI primer set, the TCR CDR3 went through a first round of RT-PCR. Blood also carried most thyroid clonotypes expanded above 0.001.

The sample in question was peripheral blood mononuclear cells (PBMCs), obtained at new diagnosis, from a patient treated with antithyroid drugs. This TCR derives from a man aged 30-40 years with Graves disease. The rearrangement uses TRBV19 and TRBJ1-1; tentative D call: TRBD1 (6 bases). In nucleotides, the CDR3 is TGTGCCAGTAACCCGGGACATAGCACTGAAGCTTTCTTT. Translated, it gives CASNPGHSTEAFF.